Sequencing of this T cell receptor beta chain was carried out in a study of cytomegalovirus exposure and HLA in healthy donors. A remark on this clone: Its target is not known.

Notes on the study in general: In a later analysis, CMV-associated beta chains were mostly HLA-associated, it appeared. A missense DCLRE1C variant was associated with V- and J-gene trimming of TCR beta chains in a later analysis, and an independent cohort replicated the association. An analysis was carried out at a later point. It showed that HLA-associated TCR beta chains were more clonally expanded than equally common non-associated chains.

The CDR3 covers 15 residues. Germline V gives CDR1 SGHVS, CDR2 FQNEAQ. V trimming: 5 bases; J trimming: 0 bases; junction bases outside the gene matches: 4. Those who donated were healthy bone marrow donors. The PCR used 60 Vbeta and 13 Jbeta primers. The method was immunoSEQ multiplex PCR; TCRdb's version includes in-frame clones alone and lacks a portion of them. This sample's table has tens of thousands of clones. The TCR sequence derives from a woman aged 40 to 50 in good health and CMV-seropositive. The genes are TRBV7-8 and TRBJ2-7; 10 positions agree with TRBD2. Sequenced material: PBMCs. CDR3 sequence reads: CASSIGLAVSYEQYF. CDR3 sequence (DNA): TGTGCCAGCAGCATTGGACTAGCGGTCTCCTACGAGCAGTACTTC.